Following are 27 T cell receptor beta chains from one sample sequenced in a study of blood T cell repertoires in COVID-19. Sequencing was performed with immunoSEQ multiplex PCR; in TCRdb, only in-frame clones are kept and a portion is missing. The data contain 130,000 or so clones, roughly 84% of them singletons. Material: peripheral blood. These receptors originate from a woman of 80 years or more with acute or convalescent COVID-19.

The chain has TRBV30 and TRBJ1-6; D is possibly TRBD1 (6 bases). Germline V CDR1 and CDR2: GTSNPN, SVGIG (reference sequence). CDR3 length equals 15 residues. With 3 bases removed from V and 6 bases from J, the gap between germline ends came to 15 bases. In DNA, the CDR3 is TGTGCCTGGAGGCGGAGAGGGGGTCCTAATTCACCCCTCCACTTT. Amino acid sequence: CAWRRRGGPNSPLHF.

This chain links TRBV6-2 or TRBV6-3 with TRBJ2-7, with 13 bases aligning to TRBD2. The germline V gene encodes CDR1 MNHEY and CDR2 SVGEGT. The CDR3 runs 15 residues. Trimming took 0 bases from V and 10 from J; bases not matched to a gene: 6. CDR3 in DNA: TGTGCCAGCAGTTACTCGAGGGGACTAGCGGGGAGACAGTACTTC. Protein product: CASSYSRGLAGRQYF.

The chain has TRBV9 and TRBJ2-2, with D perhaps TRBD2 (6 bases). Germline V gives CDR1 SGDLS, CDR2 YYNGEE. This CDR3 has 15 residues. V was shortened by 0 bases and J by 7 bases, with 13 bases between the two germline ends. The CDR3 is CASSVATRGYGELFF. CDR3 DNA sequence: TGTGCCAGCAGCGTAGCGACCCGGGGGTACGGGGAGCTGTTTTTT.

This clone was picked up a small number of times. V and J are TRBV3-1 (or the pseudogene TRBV3-2) and TRBJ2-5; TRBD1 agrees at 7 bases. Losses at the gene ends were 1 base for V and 4 bases for J; bases not matched to a gene: 12. Germline V CDR1 and CDR2: LGHDT, YNNKEL (reference sequence). This CDR3 is built from 17 residues. In DNA, the CDR3 is TGTGCCAGCAGCCAAGTCTATGTGAGGGGGCTTACAGAGACCCAGTACTTC. Its translation: CASSQVYVRGLTETQYF.

V is TRBV6-2 or TRBV6-3 and J is TRBJ1-5; 9 positions agree with TRBD1. Germline CDR1 is MNHEY and CDR2 is SVGEGT. The V and J ends lost 2 bases and 6 bases, in that order; junction bases with no gene match: 5. The CDR3 extends over 15 amino acids. The DNA of the CDR3 is TGTGCCAGCAGTTACCGCCCGGGACAGGGTCAGCCCCAGCATTTT. As protein: CASSYRPGQGQPQHF.

V usage is TRBV30 and J usage is TRBJ2-2, with 7 bases aligning to TRBD2. Trimming cost V 1 base and J 5 bases; bases outside gene matches: 10. CDR3 length: 16 amino acids. Germline lookup yields CDR1 GTSNPN and CDR2 SVGIG (reference sequence). Written as DNA, the CDR3 is TGTGCCTGGAGTGACCCTTGGGCGGGAGAAACCGGGGAGCTGTTTTTT. Its protein product is CAWSDPWAGETGELFF.

The chain is built from TRBV18 and TRBJ1-5; D unresolved. Germline assignment: CDR1 KGHSH and CDR2 LQKENI. This CDR3 comprises 16 residues. V was cut by 3 bases and J by 2 bases, with 14 bases left in between. CDR3 coding DNA: TGTGCCAGCTCACCCTACGACCCGCAGGGCAATCAGCCCCAGCATTTT. Translated, it gives CASSPYDPQGNQPQHF.

The rearrangement joins TRBV19 to TRBJ2-5, with 7 nucleotides matching TRBD1. The CDR3 covers 13 residues. CDR1 and CDR2 (germline): LNHDA, SQIVND (reference sequence). The J segment lost 12 bases and the V segment lost 10 bases, leaving 17 bases of the junction unmatched. The CDR3 bases are TGTGCCACGAGGAGACCGACAGGGACAGATAAGTACTTC. Its protein product is CATRRPTGTDKYF.

This clone appeared a few times. Other nucleotide sequences in the sample specify the same CDR3. The gene calls are TRBV30 and TRBJ1-2; 8 bases line up with TRBD1. CDR1 GTSNPN and CDR2 SVGIG come from the germline V gene (reference sequence). The J segment lost 4 bases and the V segment lost 3 bases, leaving 4 bases of the junction unmatched. CDR3 length: 13 amino acids. The chain's CDR3 is CAWSRDRPYGYTF. CDR3 nucleotides: TGTGCCTGGAGCCGGGACAGGCCCTATGGCTACACCTTC.

The chain links TRBV7-2 to TRBJ2-7; D remains unclear. V was cut by 1 base and J by 0 bases, with 4 bases left in between. Germline CDR1 is SGHTA and CDR2 is FQGNSA. The CDR3 is 13 amino acids. DNA for the CDR3: TGTGCCAGCAGCTTAGGAGTCTCCTACGAGCAGTACTTC. It is translated as CASSLGVSYEQYF.

V usage is TRBV18 and J usage is TRBJ1-5, with TRBD1 matching over 9 bases. The germline CDR1 and CDR2 sequences are KGHSH and LQKENI. V lost 4 bases to trimming and J lost 5 bases; unmatched junction nucleotides: 6. The CDR3 length is 15 residues. CDR3 amino acids: CASSHDTGGYQPQHF. The DNA for the CDR3 is TGTGCCAGCTCACACGACACAGGGGGCTATCAGCCCCAGCATTTT.

This chain joins TRBV24-1 and TRBJ2-7; 14 bases map to TRBD2. The V gene end was trimmed by 4 bases and the J gene end by 3 bases; junction bases not matched to a gene: 10. The length of the CDR3 is 18 residues. Germline V gene sequence: CDR1 KGHDR, CDR2 SFDVKD. CDR3 coding DNA: TGTGCCACCAGTGAGAAACCCGGGACTAGCGGGAGCTGCTACGAGCAGTACTTC. This sequence encodes CATSEKPGTSGSCYEQYF.

This chain uses TRBV19 with TRBJ2-6; a possible D gene is TRBD2 (5 bases). The CDR3 is 17 residues long. Germline CDR1 is LNHDA and CDR2 is SQIVND (reference sequence). V shed 7 bases and J shed 2 bases, with 18 bases lying between them. The CDR3, as DNA: TGTGCCAGTACCCCCATTGGGAGAGGGACTGGGGCCAACGTCCTGACTTTC. As protein: CASTPIGRGTGANVLTF.

The genes are TRBV2 and TRBJ2-7; a weak D match, TRBD1 (5 bases). The CDR3 extends over 12 amino acids. CDR1 is SNHLY, CDR2 FYNNEI, per germline. V gave up 6 bases and J gave up 4 bases, with 10 bases separating them. CDR3: CASSLQAYEQYF. In DNA, the CDR3 is TGTGCCAGCAGCTTACAGGCTTACGAGCAGTACTTC.

About this clone: The sample has other DNA sequences that encode this CDR3 too. V gene TRBV18 combines with J gene TRBJ2-1, with D tentatively TRBD2 (6 bases). Germline values: CDR1 KGHSH, CDR2 LQKENI. The V gene lost 3 bases and the J gene lost 0 bases, with 9 bases spanning the gap. This CDR3 comprises 15 residues. The CDR3 sequence is CASSPPGSSYNEQFF. In nucleotides, the CDR3 is TGTGCCAGCTCACCCCCCGGGAGCTCCTACAATGAGCAGTTCTTC.

The chain is built from TRBV10-3 and TRBJ2-7; 7 nucleotides agree with TRBD2. The CDR3 sequence is 17 residues long. After removal of 4 bases from V and 0 bases from J, the junction contained 12 bases not matched to a gene. Germline assignment: CDR1 ENHRY and CDR2 SYGVKD. The CDR3 DNA reads as TGTGCCATCAGTGTGCCCCCCTCTAGCGGAAGCTCCTACGAGCAGTACTTC. It specifies CAISVPPSSGSSYEQYF.

The V call is TRBV18, the J call TRBJ2-1; 7 bases fit TRBD1. The junction had 8 bases not matched to a gene; V was cut back by 5 bases and J by 4 bases. The CDR3 is made up of 15 amino acids. CDR1 is KGHSH, CDR2 LQKENI, per germline. The CDR3 nucleotides read TGTGCCAGCTCAACTACCGGGACAGCGTACAATGAGCAGTTCTTC. Residues: CASSTTGTAYNEQFF.

The rearrangement joins TRBV19 to TRBJ1-4, with TRBD1 as a possible D gene (6 bases). The V gene's germline CDR1 is LNHDA and CDR2 SQIVND (reference sequence). Trimming cost V 4 bases and J 0 bases, with 6 bases left between them. This CDR3 has 14 residues. CDR3 coding DNA: TGTGCCAGTAGTAGGACAGCAACTAATGAAAAACTGTTTTTT. It translates to CASSRTATNEKLFF.

As for this clone: Other DNA sequences in this sample translate to the same CDR3. The chain combines TRBV7-2 with TRBJ2-7; D may be TRBD2 (7 bases). Germline V gives CDR1 SGHTA, CDR2 FQGNSA. The V gene lost 0 bases and the J gene lost 6 bases, with 9 bases spanning the gap. The CDR3 loop spans 13 amino acids. The CDR3 sequence: CASSLARGGEQYF. Written as DNA, the CDR3 is TGTGCCAGCAGCTTAGCGAGGGGGGGCGAGCAGTACTTC.

This sequence joins TRBV12-5 and TRBJ1-1; D may be TRBD1 (6 bases). Trimming shortened V by 7 bases and J by 4 bases, and 13 bases separated the two germline ends. The CDR3 length is 13 residues. Germline V gene lookup returns CDR1 LGHNT and CDR2 FRNRAP. The CDR3 here is CASATGGATEAFF. Written as DNA, the CDR3 is TGTGCTAGTGCCACGGGGGGGGCCACTGAAGCTTTCTTT.

The chain uses TRBV14 and TRBJ2-7; D may be TRBD2 (6 bases). The CDR3 has 14 amino acids. CDR1 and CDR2 (germline): SGHDN, FVKESK. Trimming took off 2 bases at V and 0 bases at J, with 8 bases between the two ends. CDR3 nucleotide sequence: TGTGCCAGCAGCCAATTCGGGAGCTCCTACGAGCAGTACTTC. It translates to CASSQFGSSYEQYF.

Turning to this clone: A junction boundary mismatches the germline segment, possibly from a read error. The V call is TRBV7-7, the J call TRBJ1-2, with TRBD1 identical over 7 bases. From germline, CDR1 is SSHAT and CDR2 FNYEAQ (reference sequence). The CDR3 length is 16 residues. This CDR3 reads CASSLQGIKANYGYTF. The CDR3 coding sequence is TGTGCTAGCAGCTTACAGGGGATTAAAGCTAACTATGGCTACACCTTC.

This clone was counted a single time. V and J are TRBV6-5 and TRBJ2-1, with a weak D call TRBD1 (6 bases). V lost 7 bases and J 13 bases, leaving 17 bases between the germline ends. The CDR3 is 12 amino acids. Looked up from germline, CDR1 is MNHEY and CDR2 is SVGAGI. CDR3: CASNPIGTTQFF. Here the CDR3 DNA reads TGTGCCAGCAATCCCATCGGGACAACCCAGTTCTTC.

V and J are TRBV5-4 and TRBJ1-2, with D perhaps TRBD1 (6 bases). V was pared by 5 bases and J by 6 bases, with 14 bases between. CDR1 and CDR2 from the germline V gene are SGHNT and YYREEE (reference sequence). The CDR3 length is 13 residues. The CDR3 loop reads CASSPTGTNGYTF. As DNA, the CDR3 is TGTGCCAGCAGTCCGACCGGGACAAATGGCTACACCTTC. Full variable domain (missing parts from reference TRBV5-4 and TRBJ1-2): ETGVTQSPTHLIKTRGQQVTLRCSSQSGHNTVSWYQQALGQGPQFIFQYYREEENGRGNFPPRFSGLQFPNYSSELNVNALELDDSALYLCASSPTGTNGYTFGSGTRLTVV.

Worth noting for this clone: Other DNA sequences in the same sample also yield this CDR3. V usage is TRBV5-1 and J usage is TRBJ2-7, with 12 bases aligning to TRBD2. Germline V lookup: CDR1 SGHRS, CDR2 YFSETQ. The CDR3 contains 17 residues. J gave up 4 bases and V 2 bases, and 10 bases lay outside the gene matches. CDR3 sequence: CASSFPGPTSGGYEQYF. The DNA of the CDR3 is TGCGCCAGCAGCTTCCCCGGTCCGACTAGCGGGGGTTACGAGCAGTACTTC.

The genes are TRBV14 and TRBJ2-6; no reliable D call. This CDR3 has 16 amino acids. CDR1 is SGHDN and CDR2 is FVKESK in the germline V gene. The germline V and J ends were trimmed by 0 bases and 4 bases, with 10 bases remaining between them. The CDR3: CASSQDPVSGANVLTF. CDR3 sequence (DNA): TGTGCCAGCAGCCAAGATCCGGTCTCGGGGGCCAACGTCCTGACTTTC.

The rearrangement links TRBV30 to TRBJ1-1; D remains unclear. Per the germline V gene, CDR1 is GTSNPN and CDR2 is SVGIG (reference sequence). V was clipped by 4 bases and J by 0 bases, with 12 bases between them. The CDR3 runs to 14 residues. CDR3: CAWMPVTVNTEAFF. The CDR3, as DNA: TGTGCCTGGATGCCGGTCACAGTGAACACTGAAGCTTTCTTT.